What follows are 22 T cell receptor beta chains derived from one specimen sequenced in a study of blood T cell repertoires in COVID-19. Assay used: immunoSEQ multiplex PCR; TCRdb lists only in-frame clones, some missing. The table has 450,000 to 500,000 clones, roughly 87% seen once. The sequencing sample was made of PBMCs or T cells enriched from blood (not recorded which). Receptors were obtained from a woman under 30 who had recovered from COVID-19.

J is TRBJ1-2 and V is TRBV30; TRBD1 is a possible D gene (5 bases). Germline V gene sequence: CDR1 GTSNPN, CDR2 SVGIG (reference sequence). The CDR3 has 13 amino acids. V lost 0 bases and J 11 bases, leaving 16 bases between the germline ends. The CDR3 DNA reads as TGTGCCTGGAGTGTTGATGGGGGGACGAGTTACACCTTC. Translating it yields CAWSVDGGTSYTF.

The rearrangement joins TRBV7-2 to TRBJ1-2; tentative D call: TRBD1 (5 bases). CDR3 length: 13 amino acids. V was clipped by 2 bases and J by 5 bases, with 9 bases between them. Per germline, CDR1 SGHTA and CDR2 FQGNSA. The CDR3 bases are TGTGCCAGCAGCTTACCCCAGGGTTATGGCTACACCTTC. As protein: CASSLPQGYGYTF.

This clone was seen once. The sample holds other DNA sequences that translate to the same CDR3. The CDR3 DNA follows: TGTGCCAGCAGTTTATCTACAGGGAACACTGAAGCTTTCTTT. This codes for CASSLSTGNTEAFF. The chain combines TRBV27 with TRBJ1-1, with D perhaps matching TRBD1 (5 bases). Germline CDR1 is MNHEY and CDR2 is SMNVEV (reference sequence). The CDR3 has 14 amino acids. The germline V and J ends were trimmed by 0 bases and 1 base, with 6 bases remaining between them.

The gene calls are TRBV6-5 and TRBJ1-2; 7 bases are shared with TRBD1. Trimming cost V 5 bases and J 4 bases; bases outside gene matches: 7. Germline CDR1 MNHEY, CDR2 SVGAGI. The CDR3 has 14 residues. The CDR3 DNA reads TGTGCCAGCAGTAGGGACAGAACCTTCTATGGCTACACCTTC. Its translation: CASSRDRTFYGYTF.

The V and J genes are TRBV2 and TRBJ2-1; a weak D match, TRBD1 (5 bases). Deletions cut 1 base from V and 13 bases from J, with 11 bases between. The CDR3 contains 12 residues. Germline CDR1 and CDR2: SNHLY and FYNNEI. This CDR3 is CASSEGGRYQFF. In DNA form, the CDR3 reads TGTGCCAGCAGTGAAGGGGGCAGGTATCAGTTCTTC.

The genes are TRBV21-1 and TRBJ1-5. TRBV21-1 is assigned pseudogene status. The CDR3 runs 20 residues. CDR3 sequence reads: CASSKDFQGIEGRSNQPQHF. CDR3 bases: TGTGCCAGCAGCAAAGACTTCCAAGGAATTGAGGGAAGGAGCAATCAGCCCCAGCATTTT.

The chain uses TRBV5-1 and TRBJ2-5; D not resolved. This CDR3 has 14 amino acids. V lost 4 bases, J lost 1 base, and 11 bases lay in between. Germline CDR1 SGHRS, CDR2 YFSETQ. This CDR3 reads CASSVTAPQETQYF. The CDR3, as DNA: TGCGCCAGCAGCGTAACAGCCCCCCAAGAGACCCAGTACTTC.

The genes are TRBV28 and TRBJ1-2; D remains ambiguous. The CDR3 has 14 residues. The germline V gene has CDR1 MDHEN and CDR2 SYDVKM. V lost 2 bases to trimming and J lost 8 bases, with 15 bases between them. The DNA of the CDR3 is TGTGCCAGCAGTTTACGAGGGATCCTCCGGGGCTACACCTTC. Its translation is CASSLRGILRGYTF.

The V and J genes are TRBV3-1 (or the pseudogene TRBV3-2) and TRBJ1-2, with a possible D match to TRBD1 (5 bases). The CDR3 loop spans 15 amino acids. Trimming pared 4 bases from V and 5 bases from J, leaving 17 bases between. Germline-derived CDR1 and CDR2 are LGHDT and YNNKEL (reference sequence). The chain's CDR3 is CASSRGVPAGYGYTF. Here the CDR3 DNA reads TGTGCCAGCAGCCGGGGGGTACCGGCGGGGTATGGCTACACCTTC.

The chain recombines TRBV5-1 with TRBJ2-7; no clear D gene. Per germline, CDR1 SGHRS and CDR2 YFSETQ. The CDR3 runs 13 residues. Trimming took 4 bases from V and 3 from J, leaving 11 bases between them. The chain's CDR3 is CASSGSPSYEQYF. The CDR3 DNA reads TGCGCCAGCAGCGGTTCCCCCAGCTACGAGCAGTACTTC.

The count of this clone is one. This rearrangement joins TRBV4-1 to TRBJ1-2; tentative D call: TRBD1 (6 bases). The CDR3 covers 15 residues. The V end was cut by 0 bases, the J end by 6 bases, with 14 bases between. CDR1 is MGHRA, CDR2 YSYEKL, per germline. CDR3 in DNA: TGCGCCAGCAGCCAAGATGTCAGGGGAAAGGATGGCTACACCTTC. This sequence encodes CASSQDVRGKDGYTF.

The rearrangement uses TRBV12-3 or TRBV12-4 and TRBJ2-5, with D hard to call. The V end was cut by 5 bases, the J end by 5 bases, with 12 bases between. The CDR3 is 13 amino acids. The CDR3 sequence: CASSLLVVETQYF. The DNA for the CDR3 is TGTGCCAGCAGTCTATTGGTGGTTGAGACCCAGTACTTC.

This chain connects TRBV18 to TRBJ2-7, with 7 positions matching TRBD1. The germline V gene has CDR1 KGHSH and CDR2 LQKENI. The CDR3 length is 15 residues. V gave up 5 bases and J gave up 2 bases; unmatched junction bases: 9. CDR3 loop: CASSTGTAKTYEQYF. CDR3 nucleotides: TGTGCCAGCTCAACAGGGACAGCTAAAACCTACGAGCAGTACTTC.

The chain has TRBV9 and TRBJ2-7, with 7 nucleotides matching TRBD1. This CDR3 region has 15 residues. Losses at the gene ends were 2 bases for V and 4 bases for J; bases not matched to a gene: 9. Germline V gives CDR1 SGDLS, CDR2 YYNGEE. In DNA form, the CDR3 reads TGTGCCAGCAGCGTTGATCACAGGGGAATATACGAGCAGTACTTC. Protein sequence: CASSVDHRGIYEQYF.

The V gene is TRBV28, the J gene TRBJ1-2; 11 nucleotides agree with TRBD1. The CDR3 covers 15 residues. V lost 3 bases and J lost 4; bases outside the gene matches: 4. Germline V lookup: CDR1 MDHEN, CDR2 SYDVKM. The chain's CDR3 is CASSFQDRGPYGYTF. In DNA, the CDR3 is TGTGCCAGCAGTTTTCAGGACAGGGGGCCCTATGGCTACACCTTC.

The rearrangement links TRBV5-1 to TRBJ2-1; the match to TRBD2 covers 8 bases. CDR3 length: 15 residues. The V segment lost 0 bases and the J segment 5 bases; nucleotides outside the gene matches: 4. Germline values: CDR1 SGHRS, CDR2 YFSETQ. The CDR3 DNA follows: TGCGCCAGCAGCTTGGTAGCGGGGCCCGACAATGAGCAGTTCTTC. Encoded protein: CASSLVAGPDNEQFF.

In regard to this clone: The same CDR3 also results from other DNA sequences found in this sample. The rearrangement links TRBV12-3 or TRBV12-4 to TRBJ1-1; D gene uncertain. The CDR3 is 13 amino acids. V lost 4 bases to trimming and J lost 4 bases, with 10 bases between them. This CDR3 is CASSYYRGTEAFF. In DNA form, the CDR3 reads TGTGCCAGCAGTTACTACCGCGGCACTGAAGCTTTCTTT.

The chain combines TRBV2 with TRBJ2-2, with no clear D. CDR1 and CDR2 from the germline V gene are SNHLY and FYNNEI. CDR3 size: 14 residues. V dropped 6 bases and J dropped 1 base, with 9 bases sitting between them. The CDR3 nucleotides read TGTGCCAGCAGATTCAAAATGAACACCGGGGAGCTGTTTTTT. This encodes CASRFKMNTGELFF.

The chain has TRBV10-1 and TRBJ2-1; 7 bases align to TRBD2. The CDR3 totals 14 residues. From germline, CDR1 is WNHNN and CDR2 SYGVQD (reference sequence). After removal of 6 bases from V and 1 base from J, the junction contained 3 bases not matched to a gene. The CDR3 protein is CASRGGESYNEQFF. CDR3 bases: TGCGCCAGCAGGGGAGGGGAGTCCTACAATGAGCAGTTCTTC.

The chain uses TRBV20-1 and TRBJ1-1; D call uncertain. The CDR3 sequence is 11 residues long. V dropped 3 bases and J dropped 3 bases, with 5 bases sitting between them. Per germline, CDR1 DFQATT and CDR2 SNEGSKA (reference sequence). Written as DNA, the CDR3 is TGCAGTGCTAGGGCATACACTGAAGCTTTCTTT. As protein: CSARAYTEAFF.

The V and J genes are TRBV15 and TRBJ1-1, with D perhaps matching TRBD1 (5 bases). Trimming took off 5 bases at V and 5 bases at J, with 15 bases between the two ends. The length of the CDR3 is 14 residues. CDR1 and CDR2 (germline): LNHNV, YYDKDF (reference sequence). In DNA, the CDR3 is TGTGCCACCAGCCGAGCAAGGGGTGAGACTGAAGCTTTCTTT. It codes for CATSRARGETEAFF.

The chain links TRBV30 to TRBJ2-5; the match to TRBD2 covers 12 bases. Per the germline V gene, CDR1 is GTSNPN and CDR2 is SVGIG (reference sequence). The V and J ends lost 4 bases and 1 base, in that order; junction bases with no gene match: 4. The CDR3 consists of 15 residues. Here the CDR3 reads CAWTPSGGVQETQYF. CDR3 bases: TGTGCCTGGACCCCTAGCGGGGGGGTCCAAGAGACCCAGTACTTC.